This entry concerns a single T cell receptor (beta chain). What it binds is not known. The sample belongs to a study of identical twins. General study results and limits: Fewer insertions characterized abundant cord blood beta clonotypes, whereas memory repertoires showed none.

Germline V gene sequence: CDR1 MNHEY, CDR2 SVGAGI. CDR3 size: 13 residues. The V gene lost 2 bases and the J gene lost 4 bases, with 8 bases spanning the gap. Unique molecular identifiers were present on the cDNA, which also gained a universal primer site by template switching. Each CDR3 protein gets one entry after TCRdb re-called the 5' RACE reads with MiXCR. The sample has hundreds of thousands of distinct CDR3 sequences, 6% to 8.5% seen once. The same specimen was also included in a second study, on yellow fever vaccine responses in identical twins.

V gene TRBV6-5 combines with J gene TRBJ2-5, with a weak D call TRBD1 (6 bases). The TCR originated in a woman aged 18-30 years in good health. The sequenced sample consisted of CD8+ T cells sorted from blood. The CDR3 bases are TGTGCCAGCAGTTACATCAGGGGAGAGACCCAGTACTTC. Translation gives CASSYIRGETQYF.